The 25 T cell receptor beta chains below were found in one sample sequenced in a study of blood T cell repertoires in COVID-19. Sequencing used immunoSEQ multiplex PCR; TCRdb keeps in-frame clones, though not all of them. The repertoire holds approximately 250,000 clones, with approximately 90% as singletons. Sequences were obtained from PBMCs or T cells enriched from blood (not recorded which). These receptors all come from a man between 40 and 49 years old who had been exposed to COVID-19.

The chain joins TRBV6-5 to TRBJ1-1, with D possibly being TRBD1 (6 bases). Germline V CDR1 and CDR2: MNHEY, SVGAGI. There are 15 residues in the CDR3. Trimming cost V 4 bases and J 5 bases, with 17 bases left between them. The CDR3 sequence: CASSFGTRGGTEAFF. The CDR3 DNA reads as TGTGCCAGCAGTTTTGGGACAAGGGGGGGGACTGAAGCTTTCTTT.

The chain couples TRBV19 to TRBJ1-5; D is ambiguous. Trimming took off 4 bases at V and 7 bases at J, with 17 bases between the two ends. Germline V gene lookup returns CDR1 LNHDA and CDR2 SQIVND (reference sequence). There are 15 residues in the CDR3. CDR3 amino acids: CASSSHREIRQPQHF. The CDR3 nucleotides read TGTGCCAGTAGTAGCCACCGGGAAATAAGGCAGCCCCAGCATTTT.

The V and J genes are TRBV11-2 and TRBJ1-1; no clear D. V dropped 5 bases and J dropped 3 bases, with 16 bases sitting between them. The CDR3 sequence is 15 residues long. CDR1 is SGHAT, CDR2 FQNNGV, per germline. CDR3 sequence reads: CASSPIGRRDTEAFF. As DNA, the CDR3 is TGTGCCAGCAGCCCCATCGGCAGGAGGGACACTGAAGCTTTCTTT.

The gene calls are TRBV2 and TRBJ1-4; 9 nucleotides match TRBD1. V gave up 6 bases and J gave up 1 base; unmatched junction bases: 0. In germline, CDR1 is SNHLY, CDR2 FYNNEI. The CDR3 length is 14 residues. Here the CDR3 reads CASRDRGTNEKLFF. The CDR3 nucleotides read TGTGCCAGCAGGGACAGGGGAACTAATGAAAAACTGTTTTTT.

This chain connects TRBV5-4 to TRBJ1-1; D remains unclear. The V gene lost 1 base and the J gene lost 4 bases, with 11 bases spanning the gap. Looked up from germline, CDR1 is SGHNT and CDR2 is YYREEE (reference sequence). The CDR3 runs 14 residues. CDR3 region: CASSLFFGSTEAFF. The CDR3 DNA is TGTGCCAGCAGCTTGTTCTTTGGGAGCACTGAAGCTTTCTTT.

This chain uses TRBV12-2 with TRBJ1-2; TRBD1 was called by the table and not checked on the DNA. TRBV12-2 is a known pseudogene. The CDR3 extends over 17 amino acids. Here the CDR3 reads CASRSTEEGQGALGYTF. DNA for the CDR3: TGTGCAAGTCGCTCCACGGAGGAGGGACAGGGAGCCCTAGGCTACACCTTC.

This clone has just one count. The chain links TRBV18 to TRBJ2-3; D possibly corresponds to TRBD2 (6 bases). CDR3 size: 17 residues. Trimming left V 3 bases short and J 3 bases short, with 19 bases between. Germline assignment: CDR1 KGHSH and CDR2 LQKENI. Here the CDR3 reads CASSPPDMGLGTDTQYF. The CDR3 DNA is TGTGCCAGCTCACCCCCTGACATGGGACTCGGAACAGATACGCAGTATTTT.

V gene TRBV15 combines with J gene TRBJ1-2; 8 nucleotides match TRBD1. V shed 0 bases, J shed 4 bases, and the junction held 4 bases outside the gene matches. The germline CDR1 and CDR2 sequences are LNHNV and YYDKDF (reference sequence). The CDR3 runs 15 residues. CDR3 protein: CATSRDRTGRYGYTF. The CDR3 DNA is TGTGCCACCAGCAGAGATCGGACAGGGCGCTATGGCTACACCTTC.

This chain connects TRBV18 to TRBJ1-5, with TRBD1 matching 10 bases. V lost 2 bases and J lost 6; bases outside the gene matches: 4. The length of the CDR3 is 15 residues. CDR1 is KGHSH and CDR2 is LQKENI in the germline V gene. This chain's CDR3 is CASSPAGQGVQPQHF. CDR3 DNA sequence: TGTGCCAGCTCACCAGCCGGACAGGGGGTTCAGCCCCAGCATTTT.

The chain has TRBV10-3 and TRBJ1-1; 7 bases are a match to TRBD1. Germline V gene data show CDR1 as ENHRY and CDR2 as SYGVKD. With V trimmed by 4 bases and J by 2 bases, 4 bases remained unmatched. This CDR3 spans 14 amino acids. CDR3 in DNA: TGTGCCATCAGTGCTGGACAGGTAAACACTGAAGCTTTCTTT. Amino acids: CAISAGQVNTEAFF.

Only one count was recorded for this clone. The chain links TRBV7-9 to TRBJ2-1; 11 bases line up with TRBD2. Per germline, CDR1 SEHNR and CDR2 FQNEAQ (reference sequence). After removal of 1 base from V and 8 bases from J, the junction contained 7 bases not matched to a gene. This CDR3 spans 16 amino acids. The CDR3 sequence is CASSLVHSGRAYEQFF. The CDR3 DNA follows: TGTGCCAGCAGCTTAGTACATAGCGGGAGGGCCTATGAGCAGTTCTTC.

The chain employs TRBV9 and TRBJ2-1, with 14 bases matching TRBD2. This CDR3 has 19 residues. The ends lost 3 bases at V and 12 bases at J; junction bases unmatched: 20. Germline V gene sequence: CDR1 SGDLS, CDR2 YYNGEE. The CDR3 loop is CASSADSLGTSGSQWMQFF. The CDR3 DNA reads TGTGCCAGCAGCGCTGATTCACTCGGGACTAGCGGGAGTCAGTGGATGCAGTTCTTC.

J is TRBJ1-2 and V is TRBV18; 7 nucleotides align to TRBD1. Unmatched junction bases numbered 17, after V lost 3 bases and J lost 7 bases. The germline gives CDR1 KGHSH, CDR2 LQKENI. CDR3 length: 17 residues. As DNA, the CDR3 is TGTGCCAGCTCACCGCCGAATCCGGGACAGTTCACGCGTGGCTACACCTTC. Protein: CASSPPNPGQFTRGYTF.

This clone was seen only once. This rearrangement joins TRBV5-1 to TRBJ2-1, with 8 bases that match TRBD2. From germline, CDR1 is SGHRS and CDR2 YFSETQ. The V gene end was trimmed by 0 bases and the J gene end by 5 bases; junction bases not matched to a gene: 1. The CDR3 extends over 14 amino acids. The CDR3 DNA follows: TGCGCCAGCAGCTTGGGAGCGGGAGACAATGAGCAGTTCTTC. Translating gives CASSLGAGDNEQFF.

Notes on this clone: The junction shows a germline mismatch at one end, possibly a read error. This rearrangement joins TRBV6-1 to TRBJ1-1; TRBD1 might be the D (6 bases). Germline CDR1 reads MNHNS; CDR2 reads SASEGT. This CDR3 comprises 11 residues. This CDR3 reads CASSEMAGENF. The CDR3 DNA sequence: TGTGCCAGCAGTGAAATGGCAGGGGAGAACTTT.

The chain employs TRBV5-1 and TRBJ1-4; D gene unclear. Germline lookup yields CDR1 SGHRS and CDR2 YFSETQ. The CDR3 extends over 15 amino acids. V lost 0 bases and J lost 8, with 14 bases in between. CDR3 sequence: CASSLDRPNNEKLFF. The CDR3 bases are TGCGCCAGCAGCTTGGATCGCCCTAATAACGAAAAACTGTTTTTT.

This clone appeared a single time. V and J are TRBV5-1 and TRBJ2-2; 11 positions agree with TRBD1. CDR1 SGHRS and CDR2 YFSETQ come from the germline V gene. Trimming at V came to 2 bases and at J to 7 bases, leaving 7 bases not matched to a gene. This CDR3 is built from 16 residues. The CDR3 DNA follows: TGCGCCAGCAGCTTTCTAGGGACAGGGGGTTACGGGGAGCTGTTTTTT. Protein sequence: CASSFLGTGGYGELFF.

This chain connects TRBV5-6 to TRBJ2-7; 10 nucleotides line up with TRBD1. Germline V lookup: CDR1 SGHDT, CDR2 YYEEEE. Losses at the gene ends were 2 bases for V and 4 bases for J; bases not matched to a gene: 6. The CDR3 totals 15 residues. The CDR3 reads CASSFRGTGDYEQYF. CDR3 coding DNA: TGTGCCAGCAGCTTTCGCGGGACAGGGGATTACGAGCAGTACTTC.

The gene calls are TRBV14 and TRBJ1-1, with TRBD1 matching 8 bases. CDR1 and CDR2 (germline): SGHDN, FVKESK. The CDR3 has 15 residues. With 4 bases clipped from V and 5 bases from J, the junction kept 9 bases outside the gene matches. The CDR3 region is CASSLSQGAGTEAFF. CDR3 in DNA: TGTGCCAGCAGCCTAAGTCAGGGGGCCGGAACTGAAGCTTTCTTT.

The chain is built from TRBV11-2 and TRBJ2-7; 10 positions match TRBD2. Per the germline V gene, CDR1 is SGHAT and CDR2 is FQNNGV. This CDR3 has 14 residues. V gave up 8 bases and J gave up 4 bases; unmatched junction bases: 8. The CDR3 coding sequence is TGTGCCAGCGGGGCACTAGCGGGACGGTACGAGCAGTACTTC. This encodes CASGALAGRYEQYF.

This chain connects TRBV7-9 to TRBJ1-1; D is unresolved. Germline lookup yields CDR1 SEHNR and CDR2 FQNEAQ (reference sequence). The V end was cut by 5 bases, the J end by 7 bases, with 17 bases between. CDR3 length: 14 amino acids. DNA of the CDR3: TGTGCCAGCAGCGCAGAGGCTCGTGTGGGTGAAGCTTTCTTT. It encodes CASSAEARVGEAFF.

The chain is built from TRBV6-6 and TRBJ2-7; TRBD2 agrees at 10 bases. The CDR3 totals 14 residues. V dropped 4 bases and J dropped 3; count of bases not matched to a gene: 3. The germline V gene has CDR1 MNHNY and CDR2 SVGAGI (reference sequence). CDR3 DNA: TGTGCCAGCAGTTCCCCTAGCGGGAGCTACGAGCAGTACTTC. This sequence encodes CASSSPSGSYEQYF.

Here the CDR3 reads CASSPDWGGGYTF. CDR3 nucleotides: TGTGCCAGTAGTCCCGATTGGGGAGGTGGCTACACCTTC. The chain combines TRBV19 with TRBJ1-2; D is ambiguous. This CDR3 comprises 13 residues. Germline values: CDR1 LNHDA, CDR2 SQIVND (reference sequence). V lost 5 bases and J lost 7, with 14 bases in between.

The chain combines TRBV7-2 with TRBJ1-1, with D perhaps TRBD1 (5 bases). This CDR3 is built from 18 residues. Trimming shortened V by 2 bases and J by 5 bases, and 24 bases separated the two germline ends. The V gene's germline CDR1 is SGHTA and CDR2 FQGNSA. The CDR3 coding sequence is TGTGCCAGCAGCTTAAGTCTCTGGACATCCCGGCGGAATACTGAAGCTTTCTTT. Its protein product is CASSLSLWTSRRNTEAFF.

In this sample, this clone turned up a few times. The rearrangement links TRBV28 to TRBJ1-1, with 9 bases lining up with TRBD1. Germline V gene data show CDR1 as MDHEN and CDR2 as SYDVKM. CDR3 length: 14 residues. J gave up 4 bases and V 7 bases, and 7 bases lay outside the gene matches. CDR3 sequence (DNA): TGTGCCAGCACGGGACAGGGTTTCGGCACTGAAGCTTTCTTT. Its protein is CASTGQGFGTEAFF.